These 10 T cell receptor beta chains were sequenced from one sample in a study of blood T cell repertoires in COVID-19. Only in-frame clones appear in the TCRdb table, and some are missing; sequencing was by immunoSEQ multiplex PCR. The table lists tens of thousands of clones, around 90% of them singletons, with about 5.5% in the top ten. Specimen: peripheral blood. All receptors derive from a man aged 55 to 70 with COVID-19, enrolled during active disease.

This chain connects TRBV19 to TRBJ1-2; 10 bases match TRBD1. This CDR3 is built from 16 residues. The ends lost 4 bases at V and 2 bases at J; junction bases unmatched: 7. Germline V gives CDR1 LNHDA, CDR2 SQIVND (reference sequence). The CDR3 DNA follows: TGTGCCAGTAGTAGCGGGACAGGGGATTTCAACTATGGCTACACCTTC. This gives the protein CASSSGTGDFNYGYTF. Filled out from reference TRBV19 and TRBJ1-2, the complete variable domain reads DGGITQSPKYLFRKEGQNVTLSCEQNLNHDAMYWYRQDPGQGLRLIYYSQIVNDFQKGDIAEGYSVSREKKESFPLTVTSAQKNPTAFYLCASSSGTGDFNYGYTFGSGTRLTVV.

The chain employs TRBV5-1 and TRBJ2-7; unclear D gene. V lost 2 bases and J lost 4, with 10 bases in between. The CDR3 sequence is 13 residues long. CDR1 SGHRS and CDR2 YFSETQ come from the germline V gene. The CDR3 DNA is TGCGCCAGCAGCTTAAACCCCGGGTACGAGCAGTACTTC. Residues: CASSLNPGYEQYF.

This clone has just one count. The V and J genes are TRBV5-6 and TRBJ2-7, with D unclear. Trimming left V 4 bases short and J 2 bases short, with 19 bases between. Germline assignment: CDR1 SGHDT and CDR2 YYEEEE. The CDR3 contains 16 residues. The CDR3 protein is CASSAIEAHPTYEQYF. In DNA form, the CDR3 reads TGTGCCAGCAGCGCCATCGAAGCGCATCCTACCTACGAGCAGTACTTC.

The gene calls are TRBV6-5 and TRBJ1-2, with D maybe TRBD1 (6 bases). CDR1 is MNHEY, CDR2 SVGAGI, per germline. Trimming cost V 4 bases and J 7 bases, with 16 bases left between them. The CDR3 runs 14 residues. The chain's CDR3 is CASSFQQGVGGYTF. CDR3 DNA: TGTGCCAGCAGTTTCCAACAGGGAGTCGGTGGCTACACCTTC.

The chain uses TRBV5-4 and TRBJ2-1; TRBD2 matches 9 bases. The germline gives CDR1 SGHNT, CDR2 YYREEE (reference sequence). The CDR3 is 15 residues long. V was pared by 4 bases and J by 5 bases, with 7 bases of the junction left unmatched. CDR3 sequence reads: CASSVSASGNNEQFF. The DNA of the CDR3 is TGTGCCAGCAGCGTCTCTGCTAGCGGGAACAATGAGCAGTTCTTC. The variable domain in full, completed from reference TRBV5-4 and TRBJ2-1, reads ETGVTQSPTHLIKTRGQQVTLRCSSQSGHNTVSWYQQALGQGPQFIFQYYREEENGRGNFPPRFSGLQFPNYSSELNVNALELDDSALYLCASSVSASGNNEQFFGPGTRLTVL.

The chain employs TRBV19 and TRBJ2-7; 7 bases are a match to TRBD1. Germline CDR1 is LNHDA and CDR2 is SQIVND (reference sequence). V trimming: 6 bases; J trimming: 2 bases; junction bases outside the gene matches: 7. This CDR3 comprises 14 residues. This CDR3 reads CASSRRQGPYEQYF. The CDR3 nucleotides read TGTGCCAGTAGCCGGAGACAGGGTCCCTACGAGCAGTACTTC.

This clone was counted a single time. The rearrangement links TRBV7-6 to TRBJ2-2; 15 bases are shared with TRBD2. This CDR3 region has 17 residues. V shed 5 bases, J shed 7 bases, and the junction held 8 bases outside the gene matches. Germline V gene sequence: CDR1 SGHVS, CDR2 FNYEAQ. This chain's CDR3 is CASSLGLAGGLFGELFF. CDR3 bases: TGTGCCAGCAGCCTGGGACTAGCGGGAGGATTATTCGGGGAGCTGTTTTTT. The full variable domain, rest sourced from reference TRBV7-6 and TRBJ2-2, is GAGVSQSPRYKVTKRGQDVALRCDPISGHVSLYWYRQALGQGPEFLTYFNYEAQQDKSGLPNDRFSAERPEGSISTLTIQRTEQRDSAMYRCASSLGLAGGLFGELFFGEGSRLTVL.

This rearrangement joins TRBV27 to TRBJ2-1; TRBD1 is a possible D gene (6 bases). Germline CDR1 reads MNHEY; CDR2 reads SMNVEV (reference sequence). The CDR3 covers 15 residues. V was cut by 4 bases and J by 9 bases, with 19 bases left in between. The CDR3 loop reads CASSSVQGPRGEQFF. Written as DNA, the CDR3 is TGTGCCAGCAGTTCGGTACAGGGCCCCAGGGGTGAGCAGTTCTTC.

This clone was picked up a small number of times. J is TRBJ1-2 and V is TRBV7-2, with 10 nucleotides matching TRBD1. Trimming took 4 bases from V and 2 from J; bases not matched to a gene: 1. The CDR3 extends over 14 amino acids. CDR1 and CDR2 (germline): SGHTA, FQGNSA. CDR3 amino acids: CASSSGQGNYGYTF. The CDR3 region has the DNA TGTGCCAGCAGCTCGGGACAGGGGAACTATGGCTACACCTTC. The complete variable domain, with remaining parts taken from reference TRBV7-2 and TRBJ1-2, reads GAGVSQSPSNKVTEKGKDVELRCDPISGHTALYWYRQSLGQGLEFLIYFQGNSAPDKSGLPSDRFSAERTGGSVSTLTIQRTQQEDSAVYLCASSSGQGNYGYTFGSGTRLTVV.

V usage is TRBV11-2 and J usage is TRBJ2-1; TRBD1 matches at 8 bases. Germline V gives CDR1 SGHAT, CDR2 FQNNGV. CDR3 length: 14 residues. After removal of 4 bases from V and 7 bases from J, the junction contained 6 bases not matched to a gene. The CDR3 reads CASSSRQGRNEQFF. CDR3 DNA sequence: TGTGCCAGCAGCTCTCGACAGGGGCGGAATGAGCAGTTCTTC.